Shown below are 2 T cell receptor beta chains from a single sample sequenced in a study of vaccination and CD4 T cells after COVID-19. Sequence data for DNA of cultured CD4+ T cells were generated by the Oncomine TCR Beta short-read assay. TCRdb reanalysed the PCR reads using MiXCR and keeps one entry per CDR3 protein. The sample holds about 20,000 distinct CDR3 sequences, approximately 48% seen once. The treatment: roughly 10-day PBMC culture with coronavirus spike peptide pools or control peptides (ViraFEST assay). Antigen specificity for these receptors is unknown. Sequencing was carried out using CD4+ T cells from blood, cultured in vitro. These receptors were taken from a human donor who had recovered from COVID-19.

This clonotype came up a few times. V gene TRBV4-1 combines with J gene TRBJ2-2; D unclear. CDR1 is MGHRA, CDR2 YSYEKL, per germline. Trimming removed 5 bases from V and 8 bases from J, with 9 bases in between. The CDR3 is made up of 12 amino acids. This chain's CDR3 is CASSSSGGELFF. As DNA, the CDR3 is TGCGCCAGCAGCAGCTCCGGGGGGGAGCTGTTTTTT.

The chain recombines TRBV2 with TRBJ2-4, with D possibly matching TRBD1 (6 bases). From germline, CDR1 is SNHLY and CDR2 FYNNEI. The CDR3 loop spans 14 amino acids. V lost 7 bases to trimming and J lost 7 bases, with 17 bases between them. CDR3 residues: CASIPWTQGNIQYF. CDR3 coding DNA: TGTGCCAGCATCCCTTGGACCCAGGGGAACATTCAGTACTTC. Looking up the rest from reference TRBV2 and TRBJ2-4 gives the full variable domain: EPEVTQTPSHQVTQMGQEVILRCVPISNHLYFYWYRQILGQKVEFLVSFYNNEISEKSEIFDDQFSVERPDGSNFTLKIRSTKLEDSAMYFCASIPWTQGNIQYFGAGTRLSVL.